What follows describes a single T cell receptor beta chain. The entry originates in a study of blood T cell repertoires in COVID-19. Study context: Acute and convalescent COVID-19 specimens originated in the United States, Italy and Spain. Sources were T cells, B-cell-depleted T cells, or PBMCs; the material itself was cDNA or gDNA.

The table came from immunoSEQ multiplex PCR; TCRdb's copy has only in-frame clones and leaves some out. This sample yields about 120,000 clones, of which roughly 79% are seen a single time; about 2% belongs to the top ten. The germline V and J ends were trimmed by 4 bases and 0 bases, with 8 bases remaining between them. Per the germline V gene, CDR1 is SGHRS and CDR2 is YFSETQ. The length of the CDR3 is 14 residues. Sequenced sample: peripheral blood. The rearrangement joins TRBV5-1 to TRBJ1-3; no firm D call. This clonotype was obtained from a man between 65 and 85 years old with acute or convalescent COVID-19. CDR3: CASSEFGSGNTIYF. The CDR3 DNA reads as TGCGCCAGCAGCGAGTTTGGCTCTGGAAACACCATATATTTT.